Included here is one TCR beta chain sequence, with context. A second PCR, run for about 7 to 11 cycles, used a sample-barcoded 5' primer plus a J-beta primer mix. TCRdb ran MiXCR on the 5' RACE reads and lists one entry per CDR3 protein. The sample shows some 1.5 million distinct CDR3 sequences, approximately 43% of them seen only once. CDR3 length: 13 residues. Per germline, CDR1 LGHNA and CDR2 YNFKEQ. Trimming took 3 bases from V and 8 from J, leaving 13 bases between them. This specimen comes from a study of blood T cells in healthy people across ages. Staff drew around 10 milliliters of peripheral blood from each donor.

The clonotype originates from a woman between 18 and 29 years old in good health. Sequenced: blood. The chain is built from TRBV4-2 and TRBJ1-2; D is undetermined. The CDR3 is CASSHVYGEGYTF. CDR3 in DNA: TGTGCCAGCAGCCATGTATACGGGGAAGGCTACACCTTC.